The clone carrying this T cell receptor beta chain has at least ten counts. Its antigen remains unknown. This CDR3 has 14 residues. The V end lost 0 bases, the J end lost 2 bases, and 8 bases lay between the germline ends. Looked up from germline, CDR1 is SQVTM and CDR2 is ANQGSEA. In TCRdb, the 5' RACE reads were re-called with MiXCR into one record per CDR3 protein. The table shows about 46,000 distinct CDR3 sequences, with around 2.9% occurring only once. The source of the sample is a study of neurological immune-mediated disorders. Broader study findings: The expanded clones of different subjects shared no CDR3 amino acid sequences (suggesting private repertoires in all groups). One related-CDR3 cluster, which may be a signature, held the repertoires of 18 of 34 multiple sclerosis patients after phylogenetic grouping.

The sequence came from a woman between 45 and 65 years old with multiple sclerosis. The material sequenced was PBMCs. The chain couples TRBV29-1 to TRBJ1-3; possibly TRBD1 for D (6 bases). The CDR3 DNA is TGCAGCGTTGAAGACGGGACAACTGGAAACACCATATATTTT. Translated, it gives CSVEDGTTGNTIYF. Together with reference TRBV29-1 and TRBJ1-3, the CDR3 gives the full variable domain: SAVISQKPSRDICQRGTSLTIQCQVDSQVTMMFWYRQQPGQSLTLIATANQGSEATYESGFVIDKFPISRPNLTFSTLTVSNMSPEDSSIYLCSVEDGTTGNTIYFGEGSWLTVV.